The 16 T cell receptor beta chains in this list originate from one sample, sequenced in a study of response to subunit inactivated influenza vaccine. One entry per CDR3 protein, called by TCRdb with MiXCR from the RT-PCR reads. The sample holds 500,000 to 600,000 distinct CDR3 sequences; 15% to 20% are singletons and the top ten take over 2.5%. This material consisted of CD4+ T cells sorted from PBMCs, taken around 25 months after vaccination. These TCRs come from a man between 50 and 70 years old who received an inactivated influenza vaccine.

This clonotype has only a few counts. The genes are TRBV7-2 and TRBJ2-3; D is unresolved. This CDR3 region has 15 residues. V was pared by 2 bases and J by 0 bases, with 9 bases between. Germline CDR1 reads SGHTA; CDR2 reads FQGNSA. The CDR3 nucleotides are TGTGCCAGCAGCTTAATCTTACTTAGCACAGATACGCAGTATTTT. Amino acid sequence: CASSLILLSTDTQYF. Using reference TRBV7-2 and TRBJ2-3 for the parts outside the CDR3, the full variable domain is GAGVSQSPSNKVTEKGKDVELRCDPISGHTALYWYRQSLGQGLEFLIYFQGNSAPDKSGLPSDRFSAERTGGSVSTLTIQRTQQEDSAVYLCASSLILLSTDTQYFGPGTRLTVL.

This clonotype has only a few counts. V gene TRBV14 combines with J gene TRBJ1-1; D not certain. Trimming took 0 bases from V and 1 from J, leaving 9 bases between them. Germline CDR1 reads SGHDN; CDR2 reads FVKESK. This CDR3 has 15 residues. CDR3 DNA sequence: TGTGCCAGCAGCCAAGATAGAAGGGCGAACACTGAAGCTTTCTTT. Translated: CASSQDRRANTEAFF. Supplemented by reference TRBV14 and TRBJ1-1, the full variable domain reads EAGVTQFPSHSVIEKGQTVTLRCDPISGHDNLYWYRRVMGKEIKFLLHFVKESKQDESGMPNNRFLAERTGGTYSTLKVQPAELEDSGVYFCASSQDRRANTEAFFGQGTRLTVV.

This sequence joins TRBV28 and TRBJ2-7, with 7 positions matching TRBD2. Germline values: CDR1 MDHEN, CDR2 SYDVKM. The CDR3 is 13 residues long. The trim removed 7 bases at V and 5 bases at J, leaving 8 bases unmatched. Here the CDR3 DNA reads TGTGCCAGCACGGGGGGTTCTAGGGACGAGCAGTACTTC. Protein product: CASTGGSRDEQYF.

The V call is TRBV5-1, the J call TRBJ2-6; no firm D call. Trimming cost V 2 bases and J 0 bases, with 9 bases left between them. The CDR3 covers 16 residues. In germline, CDR1 is SGHRS, CDR2 YFSETQ. DNA for the CDR3: TGCGCCAGCAGCTTTGGACCGAACTCTGGGGCCAACGTCCTGACTTTC. Its translation is CASSFGPNSGANVLTF.

This clonotype came up many times. The J gene is TRBJ1-5, the V gene TRBV12-3 or TRBV12-4, with D uncertain. The CDR3 runs to 13 residues. Trimming took 4 bases from V and 1 from J, leaving 5 bases between them. The CDR3 DNA is TGTGCCAGCAGTTCTGTAAGCAATCAGCCCCAGCATTTT. Its translation is CASSSVSNQPQHF.

Only a few counts were recorded for this clonotype. The chain links TRBV9 to TRBJ2-1, with D perhaps matching TRBD1 (5 bases). V lost 4 bases and J 1 base, leaving 12 bases between the germline ends. The CDR3 has 15 amino acids. Germline lookup yields CDR1 SGDLS and CDR2 YYNGEE. The CDR3 region is CASSLTQGSYNEQFF. The DNA of the CDR3 is TGTGCCAGCAGCCTCACCCAGGGATCCTACAATGAGCAGTTCTTC. Together with reference TRBV9 and TRBJ2-1, the CDR3 gives the full variable domain: DSGVTQTPKHLITATGQRVTLRCSPRSGDLSVYWYQQSLDQGLQFLIQYYNGEERAKGNILERFSAQQFPDLHSELNLSSLELGDSALYFCASSLTQGSYNEQFFGPGTRLTVL.

This clonotype appeared once. The chain combines TRBV27 with TRBJ2-2, with D maybe TRBD1 (5 bases). Germline V gene data show CDR1 as MNHEY and CDR2 as SMNVEV (reference sequence). This CDR3 comprises 14 residues. Trimming pared 7 bases from V and 5 bases from J, leaving 14 bases between. The CDR3 DNA sequence: TGTGCCAGCACAGGGTTGGGGCGGACCGGGGAGCTGTTTTTT. This codes for CASTGLGRTGELFF.

This clonotype showed up just a few times. This rearrangement joins TRBV7-2 to TRBJ2-5; D remains ambiguous. Germline CDR1 SGHTA, CDR2 FQGNSA. The CDR3 contains 14 residues. Deletions cut 3 bases from V and 1 base from J, with 9 bases between. The CDR3 nucleotides are TGTGCCAGCAGCTTGTCCTGGGGCCAAGAGACCCAGTACTTC. It translates to CASSLSWGQETQYF.

The chain has TRBV12-3 or TRBV12-4 and TRBJ2-1; TRBD2 agrees at 7 bases. The V segment lost 0 bases and the J segment 7 bases; nucleotides outside the gene matches: 9. CDR3 length: 16 amino acids. The CDR3 DNA reads as TGTGCCAGCAGTTTAGCGCGGTGGGGGGGATCAAATGAGCAGTTCTTC. Translating gives CASSLARWGGSNEQFF.

The CDR3 sequence: CSAVGGLASETQYF. CDR3 nucleotides: TGCAGCGCAGTAGGGGGCCTAGCGAGCGAGACCCAGTACTTC. J is TRBJ2-5 and V is TRBV29-1; possible D gene TRBD1, 7 bases. Trimming removed 7 bases at V and 5 bases at J, with 20 bases between. Germline CDR1 and CDR2: SQVTM and ANQGSEA. CDR3 length: 14 amino acids.

The chain recombines TRBV20-1 with TRBJ2-6; perhaps D is TRBD1 or TRBD2 (6 bases each). Per the germline V gene, CDR1 is DFQATT and CDR2 is SNEGSKA (reference sequence). The CDR3 length is 19 residues. The ends were cut back, 6 bases at V and 0 bases at J, with 24 bases in the middle. CDR3 sequence reads: CSAQQGGSWTYSGANVLTF. CDR3 nucleotide sequence: TGCAGTGCCCAACAGGGAGGTAGTTGGACCTACTCTGGGGCCAACGTCCTGACTTTC.

The sample holds a few counts of this clonotype. J is TRBJ2-1 and V is TRBV21-1; the table's D call of TRBD2 was not tested on the DNA. TRBV21-1 is designated a pseudogene. The CDR3 runs to 15 residues. The CDR3 nucleotides are TGTGCCAGCAGCGTCCGACTAGCGGGAAGGTATGAGCAGTTCTTC. Translation gives CASSVRLAGRYEQFF.

The V and J genes are TRBV19 and TRBJ2-2, with 11 bases lining up with TRBD1. The germline V gene encodes CDR1 LNHDA and CDR2 SQIVND (reference sequence). J lost 4 bases, V lost 7 bases, and 5 bases had no gene match. The CDR3 runs 15 residues. The CDR3, as DNA: TGTGCCAGTAAGCTCGGGACAGGGGGCACCGGGGAGCTGTTTTTT. This translates into CASKLGTGGTGELFF.

The chain couples TRBV7-9 to TRBJ2-3; D is ambiguous. The CDR3 extends over 15 amino acids. Per the germline V gene, CDR1 is SEHNR and CDR2 is FQNEAQ (reference sequence). Trimming took off 4 bases at V and 0 bases at J, with 11 bases between the two ends. The CDR3 DNA is TGTGCCAGCAGCTCCCAGACACCCAGCACAGATACGCAGTATTTT. Translating gives CASSSQTPSTDTQYF.

CDR3 DNA: TGTGCCTCAGCAAGAGACAGGGGAACTCAGCCCCAGCATTTT. Encoded protein: CASARDRGTQPQHF. The gene calls are TRBV27 and TRBJ1-5; 8 nucleotides line up with TRBD1. After removal of 11 bases from V and 6 bases from J, the junction contained 12 bases not matched to a gene. This CDR3 spans 14 amino acids. Germline V lookup: CDR1 MNHEY, CDR2 SMNVEV (reference sequence).

The chain joins TRBV6-1 to TRBJ1-2; the D gene is possibly TRBD1 (6 bases). Trimming shortened V by 1 base and J by 1 base, and 16 bases separated the two germline ends. Germline loops: CDR1 MNHNS, CDR2 SASEGT. The CDR3 is 17 residues long. This CDR3 reads CASSEVARGGGNYGYTF. CDR3 nucleotide sequence: TGTGCCAGCAGTGAAGTGGCCAGGGGTGGGGGTAACTATGGCTACACCTTC.